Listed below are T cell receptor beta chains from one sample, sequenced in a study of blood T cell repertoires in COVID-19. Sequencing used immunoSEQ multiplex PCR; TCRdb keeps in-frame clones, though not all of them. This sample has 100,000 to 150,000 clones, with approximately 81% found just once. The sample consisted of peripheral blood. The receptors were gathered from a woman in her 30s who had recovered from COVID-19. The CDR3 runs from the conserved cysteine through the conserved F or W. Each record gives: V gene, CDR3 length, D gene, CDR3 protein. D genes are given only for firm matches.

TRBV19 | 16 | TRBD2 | CASSRPSGTNTGELFF
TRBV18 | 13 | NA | CASSRAGKEKLFF
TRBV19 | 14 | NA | CASSITIQARGYTF
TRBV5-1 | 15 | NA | CASSGEGTGNSPLHF
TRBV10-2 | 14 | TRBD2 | CASLGTSGSYEQYF
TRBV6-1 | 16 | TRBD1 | CASSGTPGQGTDTQYF
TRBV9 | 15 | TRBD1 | CASSPGTGSGNTIYF
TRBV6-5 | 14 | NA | CASSYGAATYEQYF
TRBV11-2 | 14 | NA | CASSYRDTSYEQYF
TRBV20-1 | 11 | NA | CSAPSGTEAFF
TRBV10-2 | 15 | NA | CASSGGTSNYNEQFF
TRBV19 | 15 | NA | CASSGTRMGTGELFF
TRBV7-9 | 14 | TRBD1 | CASSSGTGGEKLFF
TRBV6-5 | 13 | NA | CASRGPRNYGYTF
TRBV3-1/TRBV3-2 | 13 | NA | CASTPGGGTEAFF
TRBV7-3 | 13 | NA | CASSYTNTGELFF
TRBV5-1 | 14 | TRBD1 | CASSLGTGGDTQYF
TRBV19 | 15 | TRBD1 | CASRRGGADNQPQHF
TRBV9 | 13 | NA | CASSVVVSGQQYF
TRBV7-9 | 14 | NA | CASSVDSNNSPLHF
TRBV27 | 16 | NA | CASSLAGTRRTDTQYF
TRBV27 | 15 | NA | CASSTDRPYNQPQHF
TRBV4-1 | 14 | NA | CASSQLTGYYEQYF
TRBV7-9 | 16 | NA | CASSLPSTKGDYGYTF
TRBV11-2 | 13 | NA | CASSLVVSYEQYF
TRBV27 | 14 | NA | CASSYGTGTYEQYF
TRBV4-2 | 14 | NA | CASSQVTSNNEQFF
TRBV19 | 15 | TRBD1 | CASSITGQGKQPQHF
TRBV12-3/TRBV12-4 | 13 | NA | CATTGTPYNEQFF
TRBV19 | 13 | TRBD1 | CASRWGQSTEAFF
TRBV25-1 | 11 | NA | CASRAGTEAFF
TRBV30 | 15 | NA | CAWRFRVNSGNTIYF
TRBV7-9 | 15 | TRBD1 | CASSSTRDRGYGYTF
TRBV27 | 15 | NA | CASSFDQEGYNEQFF
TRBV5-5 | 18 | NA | CASSFRAMAGRDNSPLHF
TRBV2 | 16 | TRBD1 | CASSEIRTGENTEAFF
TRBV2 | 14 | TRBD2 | CASRPLGLASRQYF
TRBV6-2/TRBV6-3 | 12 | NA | CASSRGRETQYF
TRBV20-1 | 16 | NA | CSASDAGRQHNQPQHF
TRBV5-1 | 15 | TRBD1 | CASSYGQGASTEAFF
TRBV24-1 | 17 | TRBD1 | CATSDRRGTGRTGELFF
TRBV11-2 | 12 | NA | CASSRGTDTQYF
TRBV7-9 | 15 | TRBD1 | CASRLSGTGFYEQYF
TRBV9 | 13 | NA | CASSGAMNTEAFF
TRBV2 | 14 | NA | CASSGTGSSYEQYF
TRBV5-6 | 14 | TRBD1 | CASSEGALGSEQYF